The next 26 T cell receptor beta chains were all read from a single sample in a study of cytomegalovirus exposure and HLA in healthy donors. 60 Vbeta and 13 Jbeta primers were used in PCR. Sequencing was performed with immunoSEQ multiplex PCR; in TCRdb, only in-frame clones are kept and a portion is missing. The sample has about 83,000 clones, roughly 79% seen once. The sample consisted of PBMCs. The receptors come from a woman between 25 and 40 years old in good health and CMV-seronegative.

In this sample, this clone turned up once. V gene TRBV28 combines with J gene TRBJ1-5; 7 nucleotides align to TRBD1. With V trimmed by 4 bases and J by 5 bases, 8 bases remained unmatched. Germline CDR1 is MDHEN and CDR2 is SYDVKM. The CDR3 length is 15 residues. CDR3 sequence: CASSSGQVGDQPQHF. The CDR3, as DNA: TGTGCCAGCAGTTCCGGACAGGTCGGGGATCAGCCCCAGCATTTT.

As concerns this clone: Since no conserved phenylalanine or tryptophan closes the CDR3, a read error is the likely cause. The DNA is left out, because the CDR3 cannot be placed on it with certainty; the CDR3 is given as TCRdb lists it. The CDR3 protein is CASSEGASGRY. The chain employs TRBV2 and TRBJ2-4; the table's D gene call, TRBD2, was not cross checked with the DNA. CDR1 is SNHLY and CDR2 is FYNNEI in the germline V gene. The CDR3 spans 11 residues, counting both ends.

The rearrangement links TRBV28 to TRBJ1-4; D not certain. Germline V CDR1 and CDR2: MDHEN, SYDVKM. V shed 5 bases and J shed 7 bases, with 11 bases lying between them. There are 13 residues in the CDR3. CDR3 amino acids: CASSLPRGEKLFF. The CDR3 bases are TGTGCCAGCAGTCTACCACGAGGTGAAAAACTGTTTTTT.

J is TRBJ2-1 and V is TRBV7-3; a weak D match, TRBD2 (6 bases). CDR1 and CDR2 from the germline V gene are SGHTA and FQGTGA. Trimming removed 4 bases at V and 15 bases at J, with 19 bases between. The CDR3 extends over 13 amino acids. CDR3 nucleotide sequence: TGTGCCAGCAGCTCAAGTGGGGGACTGGCCCCGTTCTTC. It translates to CASSSSGGLAPFF.

The chain links TRBV12-5 to TRBJ2-3; 7 nucleotides line up with TRBD1. Looked up from germline, CDR1 is LGHNT and CDR2 is FRNRAP. The CDR3 runs 16 residues. Trimming took 1 base from V and 1 from J; bases not matched to a gene: 5. The CDR3 coding sequence is TGTGCTAGTGGTTTGGACAGGGGCTTCGGCACAGATACGCAGTATTTT. Protein product: CASGLDRGFGTDTQYF.

The chain uses TRBV5-1 and TRBJ1-5, with 9 bases aligning to TRBD1. Unmatched junction bases numbered 5, after V lost 0 bases and J lost 10 bases. This CDR3 is 14 amino acids long. Germline-derived CDR1 and CDR2 are SGHRS and YFSETQ. The CDR3 here is CASSLAGTGNPQHF. The CDR3 coding sequence is TGCGCCAGCAGCTTGGCCGGGACAGGGAATCCCCAGCATTTT.

This clone was detected once. This chain connects TRBV28 to TRBJ2-3; TRBD1 matches at 9 bases. The CDR3 runs to 15 residues. Germline V gene sequence: CDR1 MDHEN, CDR2 SYDVKM. Unmatched junction bases numbered 4, after V lost 3 bases and J lost 3 bases. The CDR3 DNA is TGTGCCAGCAGTTTGAACAGGGGGCCTACAGATACGCAGTATTTT. This gives the protein CASSLNRGPTDTQYF.

This clone was seen a few times. The V call is TRBV7-2, the J call TRBJ1-2; D remains unclear. Germline values: CDR1 SGHTA, CDR2 FQGNSA. Trimming took off 0 bases at V and 0 bases at J, with 11 bases between the two ends. The CDR3 spans 16 residues. In DNA, the CDR3 is TGTGCCAGCAGCTTAGCGGAGGCAGTTTCTAACTATGGCTACACCTTC. Protein product: CASSLAEAVSNYGYTF.

V is TRBV28 and J is TRBJ2-7; 10 nucleotides agree with TRBD1. This CDR3 spans 15 amino acids. J lost 2 bases, V lost 7 bases, and 8 bases had no gene match. Germline values: CDR1 MDHEN, CDR2 SYDVKM. DNA for the CDR3: TGTGCCAGCAATCCACCAGGACAGGGGGCCTACGAGCAGTACTTC. Protein sequence: CASNPPGQGAYEQYF.

This chain connects TRBV27 to TRBJ2-2, with 12 positions matching TRBD2. Looked up from germline, CDR1 is MNHEY and CDR2 is SMNVEV (reference sequence). This CDR3 contains 18 residues. The ends lost 3 bases at V and 4 bases at J; junction bases unmatched: 9. DNA for the CDR3: TGTGCCAGCAGTTTCTTCCTAGCGGGAGGGCGGAGCACCGGGGAGCTGTTTTTT. It codes for CASSFFLAGGRSTGELFF.

This clone was counted between two and nine times. This chain links TRBV29-1 with TRBJ2-7; D might be TRBD1 (6 bases). CDR3 length: 13 residues. Between the trimmed V and J ends, which lost 1 base and 7 bases, there was a span of 14 bases. CDR1 SQVTM and CDR2 ANQGSEA come from the germline V gene. CDR3 sequence reads: CSVEGQGSEEQYF. The CDR3 DNA sequence: TGCAGCGTTGAAGGTCAGGGGAGTGAGGAGCAGTACTTC.

The chain recombines TRBV7-3 with TRBJ1-2, with TRBD1 as a possible D gene (6 bases). The germline V gene has CDR1 SGHTA and CDR2 FQGTGA. The CDR3 sequence is 16 residues long. Trimming took 1 base from V and 4 from J, leaving 16 bases between them. CDR3 DNA: TGTGCCAGCAGCTTAATTGGCGGGGGGGCCGGCTATGGCTACACCTTC. Protein sequence: CASSLIGGGAGYGYTF.

In DNA form, the CDR3 reads TGTGCCAGCAGTCCCCCCGGGGGGCAGCCCCAGCATTTT. Translated: CASSPPGGQPQHF. V gene TRBV27 combines with J gene TRBJ1-5; a weak D match, TRBD1 (5 bases). V was clipped by 5 bases and J by 7 bases, with 12 bases between them. The CDR3 totals 13 residues. Germline loops: CDR1 MNHEY, CDR2 SMNVEV (reference sequence).

This chain connects TRBV4-1 to TRBJ2-3; 16 positions agree with TRBD2. The CDR3 contains 18 residues. Germline loops: CDR1 MGHRA, CDR2 YSYEKL. V trimming: 3 bases; J trimming: 6 bases; junction bases outside the gene matches: 9. In DNA, the CDR3 is TGCGCCAGCAGCCAGGCGGGACTAGCGGGAGGGGGAACGGATACGCAGTATTTT. Translation gives CASSQAGLAGGGTDTQYF.

V is TRBV6-6 and J is TRBJ1-1; D is undetermined. Looked up from germline, CDR1 is MNHNY and CDR2 is SVGAGI (reference sequence). This CDR3 has 13 amino acids. V was cut by 6 bases and J by 2 bases, with 10 bases left in between. CDR3 in amino acids: CASSAGRNTEAFF. CDR3 nucleotide sequence: TGTGCCAGCAGCGCGGGGAGAAACACTGAAGCTTTCTTT.

The J gene is TRBJ2-3, the V gene TRBV13; 9 bases are a match to TRBD2. Germline V gene data show CDR1 as PRHDT and CDR2 as FYEKMQ (reference sequence). The CDR3 runs to 16 residues. Trimming removed 4 bases from V and 0 bases from J; junction bases left unmatched: 5. The CDR3 spells CASSSALAGSTDTQYF. The CDR3 DNA is TGTGCCAGCAGCTCAGCTCTAGCGGGAAGCACAGATACGCAGTATTTT.

The rearrangement links TRBV15 to TRBJ1-2, with TRBD1 matching over 7 bases. The CDR3 loop spans 15 amino acids. The germline V gene encodes CDR1 LNHNV and CDR2 YYDKDF (reference sequence). Trimming at V came to 7 bases and at J to 1 base, leaving 9 bases not matched to a gene. In nucleotides, the CDR3 is TGTGCCACCACCAGCGGGACAGTTCGTAACTATGGCTACACCTTC. Translating it yields CATTSGTVRNYGYTF. The variable domain in full, completed from reference TRBV15 and TRBJ1-2, reads DAMVIQNPRYQVTQFGKPVTLSCSQTLNHNVMYWYQQKSSQAPKLLFHYYDKDFNNEADTPDNFQSRRPNTSFCFLDIRSPGLGDTAMYLCATTSGTVRNYGYTFGSGTRLTVV.

The chain employs TRBV6-1 and TRBJ1-1, with 8 bases fitting TRBD1. The CDR3 contains 15 residues. V lost 7 bases, J lost 4 bases, and 11 bases stayed unmatched. Germline CDR1 and CDR2: MNHNS and SASEGT. The CDR3 protein is CASTPADRVSTEAFF. The DNA for the CDR3 is TGTGCCAGCACCCCTGCGGACAGGGTTAGCACTGAAGCTTTCTTT.

The chain links TRBV15 to TRBJ2-1; 10 bases are a match to TRBD2. Germline V gene lookup returns CDR1 LNHNV and CDR2 YYDKDF (reference sequence). Losses at the gene ends were 3 bases for V and 7 bases for J; bases not matched to a gene: 12. The CDR3 is made up of 17 amino acids. The CDR3 region is CATSSPGLAGVSNEQFF. The CDR3 nucleotides read TGTGCCACCAGCAGTCCCGGCCTAGCGGGAGTTTCTAATGAGCAGTTCTTC.

The chain has TRBV28 and TRBJ2-1; D perhaps matches TRBD1 (7 bases). Germline V gives CDR1 MDHEN, CDR2 SYDVKM. Trimming cost V 5 bases and J 12 bases, with 14 bases left between them. The CDR3 sequence is 12 residues long. The CDR3 protein is CASSPGDRRQFF. CDR3 bases: TGTGCCAGCAGTCCGGGGGACAGACGGCAGTTCTTC.

V and J are TRBV7-9 and TRBJ2-5; D is possibly TRBD1 (6 bases). The CDR3 has 14 residues. V lost 5 bases to trimming and J lost 5 bases, with 15 bases between them. CDR1 SEHNR and CDR2 FQNEAQ come from the germline V gene (reference sequence). The CDR3 coding sequence is TGTGCCAGCAGCCCGAGTCAGGGGATCGAGACCCAGTACTTC. Amino acid sequence: CASSPSQGIETQYF.

The chain links TRBV11-2 to TRBJ2-6; the D gene is possibly TRBD2 (6 bases). The germline V gene encodes CDR1 SGHAT and CDR2 FQNNGV. The CDR3 has 18 amino acids. V lost 3 bases, J lost 0 bases, and 15 bases lay in between. CDR3 region: CASSFAPERASGANVLTF. CDR3 in DNA: TGTGCCAGCAGCTTCGCCCCGGAGCGGGCCTCTGGGGCCAACGTCCTGACTTTC.

The CDR3 sequence is CASSLALPGANEQFF. In DNA, the CDR3 is TGCGCCAGCAGCTTGGCCCTCCCCGGTGCCAATGAGCAGTTCTTC. The chain joins TRBV5-1 to TRBJ2-1, with D uncertain. The length of the CDR3 is 15 residues. Germline CDR1 is SGHRS and CDR2 is YFSETQ. V gave up 0 bases and J gave up 6 bases, with 13 bases separating them.

V is TRBV5-1 and J is TRBJ1-3; 7 positions match TRBD1. The length of the CDR3 is 17 residues. V dropped 1 base and J dropped 0; count of bases not matched to a gene: 7. Germline assignment: CDR1 SGHRS and CDR2 YFSETQ. CDR3 residues: CASSLFAGGDSGNTIYF. The CDR3 nucleotides are TGCGCCAGCAGCTTGTTCGCAGGGGGTGACTCTGGAAACACCATATATTTT.

The rearrangement links TRBV7-9 to TRBJ2-7, with D hard to call. The V end was cut by 5 bases, the J end by 3 bases, with 11 bases between. The CDR3 is 13 residues long. CDR1 and CDR2 (germline): SEHNR, FQNEAQ (reference sequence). The CDR3 sequence is CASSPRIGYEQYF. The CDR3 coding sequence is TGTGCCAGCAGCCCGAGAATCGGCTACGAGCAGTACTTC.

The V and J genes are TRBV5-5 and TRBJ1-5; D is possibly TRBD1 (5 bases). V lost 4 bases and J 0 bases, leaving 14 bases between the germline ends. The CDR3 runs 16 residues. CDR1 and CDR2 (germline): SGHKS, YYEKEE (reference sequence). The CDR3 DNA sequence: TGTGCCAGCAGCCTGACTGGGGGGGATAGCAATCAGCCCCAGCATTTT. Residues: CASSLTGGDSNQPQHF.